This TCR beta chain emerged from a study of T cells in localized non-small cell lung cancer. Adjacent lung lacking atypia came from at least 2 cm beyond the tumor margin. With respect to this clone: The antigen remains undetermined.

Looked up from germline, CDR1 is GTSNPN and CDR2 is SVGIG (reference sequence). Trimming left V 2 bases short and J 6 bases short, with 9 bases between. The CDR3 contains 12 residues. Only in-frame clones appear in the TCRdb table, and some are missing; sequencing was by immunoSEQ multiplex PCR. In the table there are roughly 2,600 clones, around a quarter of which are singletons. Findings and limits, study-wide: Median detection of top 100 tumor clones in adjacent lung was 57 clones. Among the tissues sampled, uninvolved adjacent lung had the highest T cell clonality, above tumor.

This chain joins TRBV30 and TRBJ2-3; D unclear. This TCR derives from a man aged 40 to 69 with stage II squamous cell lung carcinoma. The sample consisted of normal lung tissue next to the tumor, taken before any cancer treatment. The CDR3 DNA sequence: TGTGCCTGGAGTCAGGCCCGTGATACGCAGTATTTT. It is translated as CAWSQARDTQYF. Filled out from reference TRBV30 and TRBJ2-3, the complete variable domain reads SQTIHQWPATLVQPVGSPLSLECTVEGTSNPNLYWYRQAAGRGLQLLFYSVGIGQISSEVPQNLSASRPQDRQFILSSKKLLLSDSGFYLCAWSQARDTQYFGPGTRLTVL.